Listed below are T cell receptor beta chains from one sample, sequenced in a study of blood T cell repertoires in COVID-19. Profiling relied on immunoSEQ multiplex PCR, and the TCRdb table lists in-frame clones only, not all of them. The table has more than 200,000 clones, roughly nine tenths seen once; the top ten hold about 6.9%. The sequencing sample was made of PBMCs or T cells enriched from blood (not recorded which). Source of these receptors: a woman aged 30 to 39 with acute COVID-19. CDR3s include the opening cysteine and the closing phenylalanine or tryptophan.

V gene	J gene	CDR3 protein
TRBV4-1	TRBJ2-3	CASSQDNGSTDTQYF
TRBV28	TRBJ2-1	CASSLTPRRGGHNEQFF
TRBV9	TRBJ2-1	CASSAPTSGGALPYNEQFF
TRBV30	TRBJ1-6	CAWSVPGQFSPLHF
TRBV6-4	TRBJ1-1	CASSEAAGGNTEAFF
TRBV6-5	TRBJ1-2	CASSYSIPGVIYGYTF
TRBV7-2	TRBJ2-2	CASSLASGRVRTGELFF
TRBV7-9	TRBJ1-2	CASSFGQSENYGYTF
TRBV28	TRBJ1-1	CASRQGQGNTEAFF
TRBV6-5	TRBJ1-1	CASRDRAFTEAFF
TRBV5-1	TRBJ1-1	CASSLGGIGDTEAFF
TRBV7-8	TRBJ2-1	CASSLFAGPYNEQFF
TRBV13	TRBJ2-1	CASSQGGLTDNEQFF
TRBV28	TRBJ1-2	CASSPGIGYGYTF
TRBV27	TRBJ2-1	CASRPGLAGGREQFF
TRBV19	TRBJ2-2	CASSIRQGNGGELFF
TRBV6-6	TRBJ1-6	CASSYFTNSYNSPLHF
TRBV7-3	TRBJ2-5	CASSSHPLVSPGFRETQYF
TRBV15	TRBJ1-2	CATSRSFSGTEFYGYTF
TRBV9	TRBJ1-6	CASSHSRSSYNSPLHF
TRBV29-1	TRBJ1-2	CSVSGRIQGSGYTF
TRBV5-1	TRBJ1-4	CASSSRTDEKLFF
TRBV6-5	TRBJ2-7	CASRRQGVFEQYF
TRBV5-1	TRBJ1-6	CASSLDGRNNSPLHF
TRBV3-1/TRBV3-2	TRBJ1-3	CASSQYPTGNIGNTIYF
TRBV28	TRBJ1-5	CASSLSGFANQPQHF
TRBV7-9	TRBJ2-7	CASSLAPGAYEQYF
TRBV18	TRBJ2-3	CASSPDRASADTQYF
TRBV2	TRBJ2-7	CASSDMGATYEQYF
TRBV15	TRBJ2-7	CATSRTGQAYEQYF
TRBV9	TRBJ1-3	CASSPDPTVGGGNTIYF
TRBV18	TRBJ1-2	CASSPLGGKDGYTF
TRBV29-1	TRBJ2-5	CSVVEGETQYF
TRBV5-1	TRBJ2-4	CASSLGGNGFAKNIQYF
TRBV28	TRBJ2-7	CATSGGPTYEQYF
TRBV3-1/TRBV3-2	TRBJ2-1	CASSQAGGGGYNEQFF
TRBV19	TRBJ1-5	CASTGRGLGNQPQHF
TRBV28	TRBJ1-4	CASSLDHSAANEKLFF
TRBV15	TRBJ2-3	CATSREGQNTDTQYF
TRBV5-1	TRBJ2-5	CASSLGGDRVETQYF
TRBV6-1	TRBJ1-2	CASREGGGSGYGYTF
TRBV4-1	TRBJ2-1	CASSQGHGGGIDYNEQFF
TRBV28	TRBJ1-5	CASRRQGDQPQHF
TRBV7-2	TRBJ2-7	CASSFGQDYEQYF
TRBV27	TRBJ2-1	CASSLSLRGDEQFF
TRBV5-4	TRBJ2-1	CASRSRLAGGYEQFF
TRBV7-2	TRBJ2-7	CASSSTGLQSSYEQYF
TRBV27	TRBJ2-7	CASSARQGNEQYF
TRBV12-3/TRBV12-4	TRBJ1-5	CASSSGRNQPQHF
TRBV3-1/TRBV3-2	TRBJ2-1	CASSQDDGRGVFEQFF
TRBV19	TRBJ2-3	CASSLLDRVTDTQYF
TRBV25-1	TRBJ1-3	CASGSAMDKSSGNTIYF
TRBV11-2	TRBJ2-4	CASSLGSATKNIQYF
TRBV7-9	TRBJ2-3	CASSLFDFTDTQYF